This TCR beta chain emerged from a study of response to subunit inactivated influenza vaccine. Overall study findings and caveats: Authors suggested each seasonal flu vaccination may recruit only limited numbers of new T cells.

This clonotype was recorded a few times. The antigen remains undetermined. The CDR3 is 12 amino acids. Germline V gives CDR1 MGHDK, CDR2 SYGVNS. V was cut by 7 bases and J by 4 bases, with 9 bases left in between. TCRdb recomputed calls from the RT-PCR reads with MiXCR, one row per CDR3 protein. The sample records fewer than 600,000 distinct CDR3 sequences, approximately 7.7% being singletons. The J gene is TRBJ2-3, the V gene TRBV25-1; D is unresolved. The source was PBMCs from blood, collected roughly 24 months after vaccination. This TCR came from a man aged 45 to 75 who received an inactivated influenza vaccine. The CDR3 bases are TGTGCCAGCACCCTGGTCTCAGATACGCAGTATTTT. Translated, it gives CASTLVSDTQYF.